This T cell receptor (beta chain) was documented in a study of blood T cells in healthy people across ages (dated by TCRdb to 2013 to 2016). Regarding the research as a whole: In model experiments, template switching captured about one uniquely barcoded TCR beta cDNA molecule for every two T cells. To avoid experimental bias, donors of different ages were distributed randomly across sequencing lanes. To track age-related changes in TCR beta repertoire diversity, the study relied on deep sequencing normalized with unique cDNA molecular identifiers. Using the same blood draw, the study looked at two additional independent replicas of 1 million unique cDNA reads for two donors, one aged 18 to 30 and the other aged 80 or older. Donors were grouped into four age groups: young (average roughly 16 years), middle-aged (roughly 37), aged (over 55) and long-lived (about 82).

The roughly 39 donors, aged about 6 to 100 years, were systemically healthy Caucasian individuals from Russia. Around 10 milliliters of peripheral blood were collected from each donor into EDTA-treated Vacutainer tubes. Ficoll-Paque density-gradient centrifugation was used to isolate PBMCs, with at least 7 million per sample. Trizol reagent was used to extract total RNA from PBMCs, with at least 5.5 micrograms per sample. The percentages of naive CD45RAhigh/CD27high T cells were determined by flow cytometry on a PBMC aliquot from every donor. This clonotype showed up just a few times. Its binding antigen is unknown. It has no much larger one-base neighbor in the sample; base qualities were not kept. Reading from cysteine to phenylalanine, the CDR3 counts 15 amino acids. Just CDR3 DNA is preserved here, 45 bases in frame from base 1. In the germline V gene, CDR1 corresponds to SGHTA and CDR2 to FQGNSA. Deletion took 1 base off V and 1 base off J, with a span of 10 bases between the germline ends.

The paper as a whole reports these results and caveats: Observed TCR beta diversity correlated strongly with the percentage of naive T cells measured by flow cytometry. Bulk unsorted PBMC profiling prevented conclusive comparison of naive and antigen-experienced compartments. Observed TCR beta diversity per million T cells fell roughly linearly with age, and a significant reduction was already apparent by age roughly 40. Estimates of total diversity based on one million sequenced T cells were regarded as lower bounds and as underestimates. Donor CMV infection status was unknown, potentially confounding age-related changes in expanded clonotypes. Compared with the aged group, the long-lived group had more naive CD4+ T cells, fewer expanded clones and increased TCR diversity, a pattern suggesting age selection.

Library preparation used 5' RACE. Sequenced on an Illumina HiSeq 2500. The second PCR ran for roughly 6 to 11 cycles and used a J-beta primer mix along with a sample-barcoded 5' primer. Each TCR beta cDNA molecule received a unique molecular identifier from a template-switch 5' adaptor carrying 12 random nucleotides. At least 2.5 million CDR3-containing paired-end reads were obtained from each sample. The Mint cDNA synthesis kit, primed by a TRBC-specific oligonucleotide, was used to synthesize first-strand cDNA from all RNA. All cDNA was treated with uracil-DNA glycosylase and then went through a first 18-cycle PCR with the universal primers M1SS and BC2_uni_R. In the authors' own workflow: Each sample was normalized by randomly selecting 1 million high-quality reads, each carrying a distinct molecular identifier. Instead of being binned into consensus sequences, reads with shared molecular identifiers were discarded. MiTCR, with a Q25 quality threshold and the strictest error-elimination algorithm, was used for CDR3 identification, clonotype clustering and error correction. A nonparametric unseen species model with Euler transformation was used to estimate lower-bound total TCR beta diversity. TCRdb reworked the public reads: Q25 trimming with fastp, MiXCR clone assembly, productive beta chains retained. Each entry merges the rows of one CDR3 protein and shows their most common DNA and genes. The V and J calls and clone size come from TCRdb's table, not from the authors' own analysis. The sample records approximately 770,000 distinct CDR3 sequences, about 62% of which are singletons. Together, the top ten hold 22% of the sample.

The material sequenced was blood. The sequence was collected from a man between 25 and 39 years old in good health. The chain employs TRBV7-2 and TRBJ1-1; TRBD1 might be the D gene, on 5 matching bases. DNA sequence: TGTGCCAGCAGCTTAGGAAGGACAACGAACACTGAAGCTTTCTTT. Its product reads: CASSLGRTTNTEAFF.